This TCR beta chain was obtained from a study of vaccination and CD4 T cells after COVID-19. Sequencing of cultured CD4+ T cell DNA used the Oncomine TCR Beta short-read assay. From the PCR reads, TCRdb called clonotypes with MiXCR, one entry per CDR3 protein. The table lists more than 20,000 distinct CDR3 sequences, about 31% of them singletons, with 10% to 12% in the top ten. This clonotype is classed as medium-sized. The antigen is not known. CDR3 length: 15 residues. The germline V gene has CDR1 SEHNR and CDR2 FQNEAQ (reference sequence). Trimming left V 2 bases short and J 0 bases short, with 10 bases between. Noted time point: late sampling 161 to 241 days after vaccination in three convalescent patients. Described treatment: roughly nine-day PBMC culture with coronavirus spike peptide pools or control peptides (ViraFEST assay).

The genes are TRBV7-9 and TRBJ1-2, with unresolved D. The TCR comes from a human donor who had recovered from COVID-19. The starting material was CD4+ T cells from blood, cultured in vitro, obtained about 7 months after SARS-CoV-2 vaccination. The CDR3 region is CASSLFGGTNYGYTF. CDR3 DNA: TGTGCCAGCAGCTTATTTGGCGGTACTAACTATGGCTACACCTTC.